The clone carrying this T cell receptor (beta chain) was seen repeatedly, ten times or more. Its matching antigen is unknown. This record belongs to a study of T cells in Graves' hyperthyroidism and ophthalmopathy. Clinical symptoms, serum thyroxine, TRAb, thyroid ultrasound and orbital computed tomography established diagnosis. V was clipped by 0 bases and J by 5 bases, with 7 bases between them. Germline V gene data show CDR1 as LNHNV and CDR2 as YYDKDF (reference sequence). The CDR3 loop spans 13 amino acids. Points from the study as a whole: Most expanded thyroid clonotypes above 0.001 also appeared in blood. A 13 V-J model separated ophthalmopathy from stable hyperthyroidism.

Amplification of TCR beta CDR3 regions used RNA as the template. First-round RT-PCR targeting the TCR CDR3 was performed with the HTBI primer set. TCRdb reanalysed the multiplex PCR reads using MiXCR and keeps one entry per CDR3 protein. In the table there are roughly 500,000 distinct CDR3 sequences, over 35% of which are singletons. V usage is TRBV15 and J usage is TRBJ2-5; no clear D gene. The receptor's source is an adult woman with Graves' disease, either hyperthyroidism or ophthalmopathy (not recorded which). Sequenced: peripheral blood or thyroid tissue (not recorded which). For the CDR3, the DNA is TGTGCCACCAGCAGAGATTTGGGGGAGACCCAGTACTTC. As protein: CATSRDLGETQYF.